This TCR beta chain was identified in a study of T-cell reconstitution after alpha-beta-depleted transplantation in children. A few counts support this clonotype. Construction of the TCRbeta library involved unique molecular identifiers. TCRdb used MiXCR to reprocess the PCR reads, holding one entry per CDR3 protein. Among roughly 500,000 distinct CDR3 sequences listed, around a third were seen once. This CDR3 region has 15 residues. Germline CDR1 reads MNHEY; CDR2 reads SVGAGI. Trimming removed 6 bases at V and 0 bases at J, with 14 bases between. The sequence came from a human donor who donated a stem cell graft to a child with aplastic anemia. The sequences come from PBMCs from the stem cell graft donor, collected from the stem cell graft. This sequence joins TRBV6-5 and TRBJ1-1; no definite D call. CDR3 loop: CASRLGPAMNTEAFF. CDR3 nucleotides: TGTGCCAGCAGACTCGGACCGGCAATGAACACTGAAGCTTTCTTT.